This T cell receptor (beta chain) was sequenced during a study of Graves' ophthalmopathy and Graves' hyperthyroidism. Germline values: CDR1 ENHRY, CDR2 SYGVKD. CDR3 length equals 12 residues. V gave up 8 bases and J gave up 5 bases; unmatched junction bases: 4. This clonotype was recorded at least ten times. Amplification of the TCR beta CDR3 regions used RNA transcripts (as template). Following a first-round RT-PCR that used HTBI primers, a second-round multiplex PCR was carried out. TCRdb independently ran MiXCR on the multiplex PCR reads; one entry per CDR3 protein. Of under 400,000 distinct CDR3 sequences listed, roughly 15% are singletons. PBMCs came from roughly 9.2 ml of fresh peripheral blood.

This chain links TRBV10-3 with TRBJ2-5; 8 nucleotides agree with TRBD1. The TCR sequence derives from an adult man with Graves' ophthalmopathy. What was sequenced was peripheral blood. The CDR3 reads CAIRGQGETQYF. As DNA, the CDR3 is TGTGCCATCCGTGGACAGGGTGAGACCCAGTACTTC.